One TCR beta chain is described in this entry. Peripheral blood and lesional scalp punch biopsies were taken from alopecia areata patients. Following extraction, RNA underwent reverse transcription to cDNA, which served as the sequencing template. Sequencing used immunoSEQ multiplex PCR; TCRdb keeps in-frame clones, though not all of them. Of 9,500 to 15,000 clones in the sample, around 60% were seen once. Trimming took 1 base from V and 4 from J, leaving 10 bases between them. Germline CDR1 reads SGHTA; CDR2 reads FQGNSA. The CDR3 runs 14 residues. These data come from a study of CD8+ T cells in alopecia areata.

This TCR was recovered from a human donor with alopecia areata. The chain is built from TRBV7-2 and TRBJ1-1; D is undetermined. The sample was skin. CDR3 nucleotides: TGTGCCAGCAGCTTAGGTCTAGGGATCACTGAAGCTTTCTTT. Residues: CASSLGLGITEAFF.